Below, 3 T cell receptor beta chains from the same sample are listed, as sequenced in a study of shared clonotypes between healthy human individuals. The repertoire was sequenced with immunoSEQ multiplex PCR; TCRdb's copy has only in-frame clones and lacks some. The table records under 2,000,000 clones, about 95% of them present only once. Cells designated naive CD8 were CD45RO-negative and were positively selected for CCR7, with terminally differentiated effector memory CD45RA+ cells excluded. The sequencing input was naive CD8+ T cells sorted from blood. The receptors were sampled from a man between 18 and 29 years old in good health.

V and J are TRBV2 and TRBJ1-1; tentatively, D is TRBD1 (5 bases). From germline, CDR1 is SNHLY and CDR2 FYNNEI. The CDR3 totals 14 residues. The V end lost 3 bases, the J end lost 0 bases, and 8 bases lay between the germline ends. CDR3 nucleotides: TGTGCCAGCAGTGAGACAGTTATGAACACTGAAGCTTTCTTT. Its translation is CASSETVMNTEAFF.

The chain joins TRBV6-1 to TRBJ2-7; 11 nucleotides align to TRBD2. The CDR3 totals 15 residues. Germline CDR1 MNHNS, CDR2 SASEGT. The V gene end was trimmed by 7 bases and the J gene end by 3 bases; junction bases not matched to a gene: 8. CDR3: CASKYSGTSGYEQYF. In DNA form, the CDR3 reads TGTGCCAGCAAATACTCCGGGACTAGCGGCTACGAGCAGTACTTC.

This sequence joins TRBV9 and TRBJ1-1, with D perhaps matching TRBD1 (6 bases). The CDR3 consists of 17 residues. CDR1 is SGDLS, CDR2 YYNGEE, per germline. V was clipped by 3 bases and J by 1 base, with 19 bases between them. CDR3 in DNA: TGTGCCAGCAGCGAACAGGGTTTAATTGGGGCGAACACTGAAGCTTTCTTT. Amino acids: CASSEQGLIGANTEAFF.